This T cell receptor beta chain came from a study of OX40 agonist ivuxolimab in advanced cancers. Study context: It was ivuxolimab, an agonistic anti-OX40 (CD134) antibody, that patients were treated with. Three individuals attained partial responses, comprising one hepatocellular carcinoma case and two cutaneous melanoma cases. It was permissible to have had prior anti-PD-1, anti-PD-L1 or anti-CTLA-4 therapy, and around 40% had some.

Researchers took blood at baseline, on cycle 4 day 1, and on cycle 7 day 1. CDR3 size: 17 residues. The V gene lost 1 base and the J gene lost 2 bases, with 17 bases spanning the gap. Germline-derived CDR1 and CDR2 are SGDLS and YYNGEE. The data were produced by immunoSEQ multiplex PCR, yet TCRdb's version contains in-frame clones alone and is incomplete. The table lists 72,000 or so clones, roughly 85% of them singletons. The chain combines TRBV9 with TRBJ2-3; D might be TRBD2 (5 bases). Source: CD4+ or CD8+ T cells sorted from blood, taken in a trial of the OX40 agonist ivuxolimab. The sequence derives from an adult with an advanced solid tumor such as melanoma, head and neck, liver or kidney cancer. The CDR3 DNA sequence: TGTGCCAGCAGCGTAAAATCGGGCGGGCACCACACAGATACGCAGTATTTT. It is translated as CASSVKSGGHHTDTQYF.